The 30 T cell receptor beta chains below all came from one sample that was sequenced in a study of cytomegalovirus exposure and HLA in healthy donors. The PCR was carried out with 60 Vbeta primers and 13 Jbeta primers. The table came from immunoSEQ multiplex PCR; TCRdb's copy has only in-frame clones and leaves some out. The data show roughly 150,000 clones, 65% to 80% seen once. The sequenced sample consisted of PBMCs. These receptors were collected from a human donor in good health.

The chain is built from TRBV15 and TRBJ2-3; D is unresolved. Germline CDR1 is LNHNV and CDR2 is YYDKDF (reference sequence). The CDR3 loop spans 16 amino acids. The V end was cut by 1 base, the J end by 1 base, with 12 bases between. This CDR3 is CATSRGHSGGTDTQYF. The CDR3 DNA reads TGTGCCACCAGCAGAGGACACTCCGGCGGCACAGATACGCAGTATTTT. The full variable domain, its missing parts supplied by reference TRBV15 and TRBJ2-3, is DAMVIQNPRYQVTQFGKPVTLSCSQTLNHNVMYWYQQKSSQAPKLLFHYYDKDFNNEADTPDNFQSRRPNTSFCFLDIRSPGLGDTAMYLCATSRGHSGGTDTQYFGPGTRLTVL.

This clone turned up a few times. The J gene is TRBJ2-1, the V gene TRBV21-1; TRBD2 is the table's D call and was not checked against the DNA. TRBV21-1 is listed as a pseudogene. The CDR3 consists of 13 residues. Here the CDR3 DNA reads TGTGCCAGCCGCTTTAGCCCACCCAATGAGCAGTTCTTC. The encoded protein is CASRFSPPNEQFF.

The J gene is TRBJ2-7, the V gene TRBV5-1; TRBD2 agrees at 7 bases. The germline V gene has CDR1 SGHRS and CDR2 YFSETQ. The CDR3 has 14 amino acids. Trimming at V came to 3 bases and at J to 3 bases, leaving 6 bases not matched to a gene. CDR3 DNA sequence: TGCGCCAGCAGCTCGACTAGCAGTTTCTACGAGCAGTACTTC. This translates into CASSSTSSFYEQYF.

With regard to this clone: At one boundary the junction diverges from the germline segment, which might be a read error. The sample contains more than one DNA sequence encoding this CDR3. The chain joins TRBV25-1 to TRBJ1-5, with a tentative D call TRBD1 (5 bases). Germline CDR1 MGHDK, CDR2 SYGVNS. The CDR3 spans 13 residues. CDR3 nucleotides: TGTGCTAGCAGTGGGGGAGGCAATCAGCCCCAGCATTTT. Its protein product is CASSGGGNQPQHF.

The chain carries TRBV19 and TRBJ2-7, with D perhaps matching TRBD2 (5 bases). This CDR3 has 17 amino acids. The V and J ends lost 1 base and 2 bases respectively, with 18 bases between them. In germline, CDR1 is LNHDA, CDR2 SQIVND (reference sequence). DNA of the CDR3: TGTGCCAGTAGTATAGGCGTCGGCGGGTTTAGTGCCTACGAGCAGTACTTC. It encodes CASSIGVGGFSAYEQYF.

Concerning this clone itself: Other DNA sequences in the same sample also yield this CDR3. This rearrangement joins TRBV7-9 to TRBJ2-5; perhaps TRBD1 as D (5 bases). Germline loops: CDR1 SEHNR, CDR2 FQNEAQ (reference sequence). The CDR3 runs to 13 residues. The ends were cut back, 2 bases at V and 4 bases at J, with 8 bases in the middle. This chain's CDR3 is CASSLRGRETQYF. DNA of the CDR3: TGTGCCAGCAGCTTAAGGGGAAGAGAGACCCAGTACTTC.

The chain links TRBV28 to TRBJ2-1; a weak D match, TRBD2 (6 bases). The CDR3 sequence is 15 residues long. Looked up from germline, CDR1 is MDHEN and CDR2 is SYDVKM. Trimming removed 0 bases from V and 3 bases from J, with 9 bases in between. CDR3 sequence reads: CASSLCQDYYNEQFF. CDR3 coding DNA: TGTGCCAGCAGTTTATGTCAGGACTACTACAATGAGCAGTTCTTC. Drawing the rest from reference TRBV28 and TRBJ2-1, the complete variable domain is DVKVTQSSRYLVKRTGEKVFLECVQDMDHENMFWYRQDPGLGLRLIYFSYDVKMKEKGDIPEGYSVSREKKERFSLILESASTNQTSMYLCASSLCQDYYNEQFFGPGTRLTVL.

This clone is deemed medium-sized. The V gene is TRBV11-2, the J gene TRBJ2-1; 7 nucleotides align to TRBD2. There are 17 residues in the CDR3. The V gene's germline CDR1 is SGHAT and CDR2 FQNNGV. V lost 6 bases and J lost 2; bases outside the gene matches: 13. The chain's CDR3 is CASSPGGIGEPYNEQFF. The DNA for the CDR3 is TGTGCCAGCAGTCCCGGGGGGATCGGGGAGCCCTACAATGAGCAGTTCTTC.

This rearrangement joins TRBV5-1 to TRBJ2-1; 13 bases agree with TRBD2. Looked up from germline, CDR1 is SGHRS and CDR2 is YFSETQ. V lost 0 bases and J lost 8; bases outside the gene matches: 5. CDR3 length: 16 residues. The CDR3 DNA reads as TGCGCCAGCAGCTTGGCCACAACTAGCGGGAGGGATGAGCAGTTCTTC. This sequence encodes CASSLATTSGRDEQFF.

The V gene is TRBV11-2, the J gene TRBJ2-3; possibly TRBD2 for D (5 bases). V lost 2 bases and J lost 2, with 8 bases in between. Germline CDR1 is SGHAT and CDR2 is FQNNGV. The CDR3 is 14 amino acids. CDR3 region: CASSLQRYTDTQYF. The CDR3 DNA sequence: TGTGCCAGCAGCTTACAGCGGTACACAGATACGCAGTATTTT.

J is TRBJ2-7 and V is TRBV11-2; D perhaps matches TRBD2 (6 bases). CDR3 length: 16 amino acids. V lost 5 bases to trimming and J lost 0 bases, with 17 bases between them. Germline V gene sequence: CDR1 SGHAT, CDR2 FQNNGV. The CDR3 DNA is TGTGCCAGCAGCCGAGGAAGGGACTTAAGCTCCTACGAGCAGTACTTC. This gives the protein CASSRGRDLSSYEQYF.

The chain couples TRBV5-1 to TRBJ1-4; D gene uncertain. This CDR3 is built from 15 residues. With 0 bases removed from V and 6 bases from J, the gap between germline ends came to 12 bases. CDR1 is SGHRS and CDR2 is YFSETQ in the germline V gene. This CDR3 reads CASSLVGGEDEKLFF. CDR3 in DNA: TGCGCCAGCAGCTTGGTAGGAGGTGAGGATGAAAAACTGTTTTTT.

V gene TRBV4-1 combines with J gene TRBJ2-7; 7 bases map to TRBD2. Germline V gives CDR1 MGHRA, CDR2 YSYEKL. This CDR3 is built from 13 residues. The trim removed 4 bases at V and 4 bases at J, leaving 4 bases unmatched. For the CDR3, the DNA is TGCGCCAGCAGCCCGGGACTAACTTACGAGCAGTACTTC. This encodes CASSPGLTYEQYF.

The rearrangement joins TRBV7-2 to TRBJ2-4, with TRBD2 identical over 7 bases. Germline CDR1 and CDR2: SGHTA and FQGNSA. The CDR3 loop spans 14 amino acids. V was clipped by 7 bases and J by 6 bases; unmatched bases: 9. The CDR3 spells CASTAATGGNIQYF. CDR3 DNA sequence: TGTGCCAGCACCGCAGCGACGGGAGGAAACATTCAGTACTTC.

The table lists this clone with a few counts. The chain employs TRBV7-2 and TRBJ2-3, with 9 bases fitting TRBD2. The germline gives CDR1 SGHTA, CDR2 FQGNSA. CDR3 length equals 16 residues. The trim removed 4 bases at V and 3 bases at J, leaving 8 bases unmatched. CDR3 coding DNA: TGTGCCAGCAGCTCCTATAGCGGGAGCGTAACAGATACGCAGTATTTT. It yields the protein CASSSYSGSVTDTQYF.

This clone came up a few times. This rearrangement joins TRBV6-1 to TRBJ2-7; D is undetermined. This CDR3 region has 13 residues. V dropped 6 bases and J dropped 1 base, with 10 bases sitting between them. Per germline, CDR1 MNHNS and CDR2 SASEGT. CDR3 region: CASRPGPSYEQYF. The CDR3 coding sequence is TGTGCCAGCAGGCCAGGCCCATCCTACGAGCAGTACTTC.

The chain is built from TRBV19 and TRBJ2-6; 7 bases are a match to TRBD1. The CDR3 is made up of 15 amino acids. Losses at the gene ends were 7 bases for V and 4 bases for J; bases not matched to a gene: 7. Germline CDR1 is LNHDA and CDR2 is SQIVND (reference sequence). In DNA, the CDR3 is TGTGCCAGTATTGAAACAGGGGTCGGGGCCAACGTCCTGACTTTC. Protein: CASIETGVGANVLTF.

The chain employs TRBV7-3 and TRBJ1-5, with a weak D call TRBD1 (6 bases). V shed 5 bases and J shed 1 base, with 15 bases lying between them. The germline V gene has CDR1 SGHTA and CDR2 FQGTGA. The CDR3 spans 16 residues. The CDR3 loop is CASSPWGQGSNQPQHF. CDR3 bases: TGTGCCAGCAGCCCCTGGGGGCAGGGGAGCAATCAGCCCCAGCATTTT.

The chain carries TRBV29-1 and TRBJ1-2; tentatively, D is TRBD1 (5 bases). Trimming took 7 bases from V and 4 from J, leaving 13 bases between them. Germline V lookup: CDR1 SQVTM, CDR2 ANQGSEA. This CDR3 is 12 amino acids long. CDR3 region: CSAGGALYGYTF. The CDR3 nucleotides are TGCAGCGCCGGTGGGGCCCTCTATGGCTACACCTTC.

The chain carries TRBV6-1 and TRBJ2-5, with D unresolved. The CDR3 contains 11 residues. Looked up from germline, CDR1 is MNHNS and CDR2 is SASEGT. The V gene lost 2 bases and the J gene lost 7 bases, with 5 bases spanning the gap. The CDR3 nucleotides are TGTGCCAGCAGTGAACCCGTGACCCAGTACTTC. Amino acids: CASSEPVTQYF.

This clone appeared a few times. The chain carries TRBV15 and TRBJ2-5; TRBD2 matches 10 bases. J gave up 6 bases and V 2 bases, and 6 bases lay outside the gene matches. The germline V gene encodes CDR1 LNHNV and CDR2 YYDKDF (reference sequence). The CDR3 has 15 residues. The CDR3 here is CATSRLAGAVKTQYF. CDR3 nucleotide sequence: TGTGCCACCAGCAGACTAGCGGGAGCGGTAAAGACCCAGTACTTC.

J is TRBJ2-3 and V is TRBV13, with TRBD2 matching 13 bases. Germline CDR1 reads PRHDT; CDR2 reads FYEKMQ (reference sequence). CDR3 length: 14 residues. V trimming: 6 bases; J trimming: 3 bases; junction bases outside the gene matches: 0. This chain's CDR3 is CASRTSGRTDTQYF. The CDR3 DNA reads as TGTGCCAGCAGGACTAGCGGGAGGACAGATACGCAGTATTTT.

This clone showed up just a few times. The chain employs TRBV28 and TRBJ1-5; 10 bases map to TRBD1. The CDR3 spans 15 residues. Trimming took 7 bases from V and 4 from J; bases not matched to a gene: 7. Germline V gene data show CDR1 as MDHEN and CDR2 as SYDVKM. CDR3 in amino acids: CASNHGQGVNQPQHF. CDR3 nucleotides: TGTGCCAGCAACCACGGACAGGGGGTGAATCAGCCCCAGCATTTT.

On this clone: Other nucleotide sequences in the sample specify the same CDR3. The rearrangement joins TRBV27 to TRBJ2-7; 10 bases are shared with TRBD1. The V gene's germline CDR1 is MNHEY and CDR2 SMNVEV (reference sequence). The trim removed 8 bases at V and 4 bases at J, leaving 14 bases unmatched. The CDR3 length is 16 residues. For the CDR3, the DNA is TGTGCCAGCGGAAATGGGGGACAGGGGATGGTGTACGAGCAGTACTTC. Its translation: CASGNGGQGMVYEQYF.

This clone showed up just once. J is TRBJ2-7 and V is TRBV19; perhaps TRBD2 as D (5 bases). V was trimmed by 3 bases and J by 0 bases, leaving 9 bases between them. CDR1 is LNHDA, CDR2 SQIVND, per germline (reference sequence). The CDR3 runs to 14 residues. In DNA form, the CDR3 reads TGTGCCAGTAGTATGGAGCGGTTCTCCTACGAGCAGTACTTC. Translation gives CASSMERFSYEQYF.

This clone has just a few counts. V usage is TRBV7-2 and J usage is TRBJ2-5, with D possibly matching TRBD2 (6 bases). The CDR3 spans 14 residues. Germline lookup yields CDR1 SGHTA and CDR2 FQGNSA. The ends were cut back, 2 bases at V and 0 bases at J, with 7 bases in the middle. CDR3 loop: CASSLSGYQETQYF. The CDR3 DNA reads TGTGCCAGCAGCTTAAGCGGGTACCAAGAGACCCAGTACTTC.

The chain combines TRBV7-9 with TRBJ1-1; perhaps TRBD1 as D (5 bases). V was shortened by 4 bases and J by 1 base, with 7 bases between the two germline ends. CDR3 length: 13 amino acids. Germline V gene sequence: CDR1 SEHNR, CDR2 FQNEAQ (reference sequence). The CDR3 is CASSSQGNTEAFF. CDR3 sequence (DNA): TGTGCCAGCAGCTCTCAGGGGAACACTGAAGCTTTCTTT.

This chain links TRBV27 with TRBJ2-1; the D gene is possibly TRBD2 (6 bases). The CDR3 totals 14 residues. The germline gives CDR1 MNHEY, CDR2 SMNVEV (reference sequence). V lost 7 bases and J lost 6, with 16 bases in between. CDR3 sequence: CASTTGVVGNEQFF. In DNA, the CDR3 is TGTGCCAGCACGACGGGGGTTGTGGGCAATGAGCAGTTCTTC.

The chain couples TRBV27 to TRBJ1-4; the D gene is possibly TRBD1 (6 bases). CDR3 size: 14 residues. V lost 5 bases and J lost 7, with 14 bases in between. Germline-derived CDR1 and CDR2 are MNHEY and SMNVEV (reference sequence). CDR3 amino acids: CASSPRTDPEKLFF. The CDR3 DNA follows: TGTGCCAGCAGTCCAAGGACAGACCCTGAAAAACTGTTTTTT.

The table lists this clone with a few counts. This chain joins TRBV4-1 and TRBJ2-2, with a possible D match to TRBD2 (6 bases). Looked up from germline, CDR1 is MGHRA and CDR2 is YSYEKL. Deletions cut 3 bases from V and 4 bases from J, with 12 bases between. The CDR3 is 15 amino acids. Here the CDR3 DNA reads TGCGCCAGCAGCCACGGTAGGGACTTCACCGGGGAGCTGTTTTTT. Translated, it gives CASSHGRDFTGELFF.